The rows below give T cell receptor beta chains drawn from one sample of a study of tumor-infiltrating lymphocytes in localized non-small cell lung cancer. Repertoires were generated with immunoSEQ multiplex PCR, while TCRdb's copy carries only in-frame clones and drops some. The sample lists 23,000 or so clones; approximately 64% were seen once. Sequenced sample: lung tumor tissue. The receptors derive from a human donor with non-small cell lung cancer. The CDR3 runs from the conserved cysteine through the conserved F or W. D genes are given only for firm matches. A row's size may be missing; if present it is once, few, many or a size class.

NA,NA,TRBV10-3,TRBJ1-2,TGTGCCATCAGTGAGTCGACTCGGGCAGCCGGCTACACCTTC,CAISESTRAAGYTF
NA,NA,TRBV28,TRBJ2-7,TGTGCCAGCAGACAACAGGGTTCCTACGAGCAGTACTTC,CASRQQGSYEQYF
NA,NA,TRBV5-6,TRBJ1-2,TGTGCCAGCAGCTGGGGGCTGGGCTACACCTTC,CASSWGLGYTF
NA,TRBD1,TRBV28,TRBJ2-7,TGTGCCAGCAGTTTCTGGACAGGGGAGGAGCAGTACTTC,CASSFWTGEEQYF
NA,NA,TRBV5-6,TRBJ2-1,TGTGCCAGCAGCTTACAGGGACCCTACAATGAGCAGTTCTTC,CASSLQGPYNEQFF
NA,NA,TRBV27,TRBJ2-5,TGTGCCAGCAGTCACACAGGGACCGTGGAGACCCAGTACTTC,CASSHTGTVETQYF
NA,NA,TRBV5-1,TRBJ2-7,TGCGCCAGCAGCTTGGATGGATCTCCGGAGCAGTACTTC,CASSLDGSPEQYF
NA,NA,TRBV4-2,TRBJ2-5,TGTGCCAGCAGCCAAGATCGGGAGACCCAGTACTTC,CASSQDRETQYF
once,NA,TRBV7-2,TRBJ1-5,TGTGCCAGCAGCTTAATCGCCGAGAGAAATCAGCCCCAGCATTTT,CASSLIAERNQPQHF
NA,TRBD1,TRBV2,TRBJ1-4,TGTGCCAGCAGGCTCGGACAGGGGACTAATGAAAAACTGTTTTTT,CASRLGQGTNEKLFF
NA,NA,TRBV27,TRBJ1-1,TGTGCCAGCAGTTTATTGGCAGGGAGGCGGACTGAAGCTTTCTTT,CASSLLAGRRTEAFF
NA,TRBD2,TRBV5-4,TRBJ2-7,TGTGCCAGCAGCTTGCCTAGCGGGAGGGCCGAGCAGTACTTC,CASSLPSGRAEQYF